The clone carrying this T cell receptor (beta chain) was counted ten times or more. Its cognate antigen is unknown. TCRdb called the reads again in MiXCR, with one record for every CDR3 protein. The sample has approximately 500,000 distinct CDR3 sequences; approximately 10% are singletons. CDR1 MNHEY and CDR2 SVGAGI come from the germline V gene. V lost 0 bases and J lost 1, with 6 bases in between. CDR3 size: 14 residues. The record originates from a study of T cell repertoires in cytomegalovirus infection. Study summary: Public signatures in TCR beta pointed to CMV infection and matching HLA type.

Study conclusions and caveats: Carriers of CMV and the relevant HLA type were discriminated by public TCR beta frequency. There were HLA-C-restricted CMV-specific TCR beta clonotypes dominating the ex vivo response.

V gene TRBV6-5 combines with J gene TRBJ1-1, with D hard to call. Material for sequencing was PBMCs. This receptor was obtained from a human donor in good health (CMV status not recorded). Some clones in this sample may be carry-over from other donors' samples. The CDR3 loop reads CASSYSQENTEAFF. CDR3 DNA: TGTGCCAGCAGTTACTCGCAGGAGAACACTGAAGCTTTCTTT.